There are a few counts of the clone carrying this T cell receptor beta chain. The sample belongs to a study of blood T cell repertoires in COVID-19. Turning to the study itself: Samples of COVID-19 (acute and convalescent) were obtained from the United States, Italy and Spain. PBMCs, B-cell-depleted T cells, or T cells were the source of the cDNA or gDNA that made up the material.

The table came from immunoSEQ multiplex PCR; TCRdb's copy has only in-frame clones and leaves some out. The sample shows around 280,000 clones, 85% of them seen only once. The origin of this receptor is a woman aged 50 to 60 with active or convalescent COVID-19. The specimen sequenced was peripheral blood.

The chain's CDR3 is CVRSLTRTEAFF. The CDR3 DNA is TGTGTCAGAAGCCTTACCAGGACTGAAGCTTTCTTT. The chain carries TRBV7-5 and TRBJ1-1; TRBD1 is taken as the D call from the table, unchecked against the DNA. TRBV7-5 is shown as a pseudogene. The length of the CDR3 is 12 residues.